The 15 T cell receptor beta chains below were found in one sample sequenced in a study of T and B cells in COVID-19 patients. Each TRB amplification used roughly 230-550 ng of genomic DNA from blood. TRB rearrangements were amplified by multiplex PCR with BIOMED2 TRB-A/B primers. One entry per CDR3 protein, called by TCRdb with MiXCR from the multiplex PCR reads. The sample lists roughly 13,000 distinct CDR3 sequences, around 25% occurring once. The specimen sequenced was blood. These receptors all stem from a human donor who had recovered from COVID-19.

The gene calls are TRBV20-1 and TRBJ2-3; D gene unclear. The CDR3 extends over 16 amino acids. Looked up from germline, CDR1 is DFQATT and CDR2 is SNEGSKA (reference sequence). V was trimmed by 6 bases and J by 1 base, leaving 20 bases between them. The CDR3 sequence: CSAPARPGWGTDTQYF. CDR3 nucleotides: TGCAGTGCCCCCGCTCGGCCGGGCTGGGGCACAGATACGCAGTATTTT.

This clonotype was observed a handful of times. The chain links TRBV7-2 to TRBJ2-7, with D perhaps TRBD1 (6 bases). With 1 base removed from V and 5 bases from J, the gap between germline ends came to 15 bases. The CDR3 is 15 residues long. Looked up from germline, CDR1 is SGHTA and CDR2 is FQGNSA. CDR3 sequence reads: CASSLGAAGDDEQYF. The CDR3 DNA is TGTGCCAGCAGCTTAGGGGCGGCAGGGGACGACGAGCAGTACTTC.

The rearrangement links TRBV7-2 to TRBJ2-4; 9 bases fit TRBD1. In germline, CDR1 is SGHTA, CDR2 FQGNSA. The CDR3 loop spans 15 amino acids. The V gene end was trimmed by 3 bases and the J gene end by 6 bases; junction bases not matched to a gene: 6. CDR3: CASSFSGTGRNIQYF. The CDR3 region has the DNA TGTGCCAGCAGCTTTTCAGGGACAGGGCGAAACATTCAGTACTTC.

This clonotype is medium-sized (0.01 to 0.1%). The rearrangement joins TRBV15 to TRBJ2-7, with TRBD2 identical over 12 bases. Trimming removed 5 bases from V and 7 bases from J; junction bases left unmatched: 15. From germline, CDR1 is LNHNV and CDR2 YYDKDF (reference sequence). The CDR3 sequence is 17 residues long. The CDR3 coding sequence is TGTGCCACCAGCGCCGGAGGGCTAGCGGGAGGGCGAGGTGAGCAGTACTTC. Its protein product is CATSAGGLAGGRGEQYF.

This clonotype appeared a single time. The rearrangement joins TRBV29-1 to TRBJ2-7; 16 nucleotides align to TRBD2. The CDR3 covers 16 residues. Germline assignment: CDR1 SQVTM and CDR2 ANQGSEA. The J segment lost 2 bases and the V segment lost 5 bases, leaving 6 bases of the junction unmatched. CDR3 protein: CSVTGTSGGAAYEQYF. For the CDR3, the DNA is TGCAGCGTTACCGGGACTAGCGGGGGGGCGGCCTACGAGCAGTACTTC.

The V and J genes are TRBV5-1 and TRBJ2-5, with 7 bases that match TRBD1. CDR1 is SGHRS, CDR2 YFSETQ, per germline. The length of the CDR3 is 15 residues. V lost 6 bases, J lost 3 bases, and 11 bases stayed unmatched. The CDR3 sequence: CASKKGAGAKETQYF. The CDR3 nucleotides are TGCGCCAGCAAAAAGGGGGCAGGGGCGAAAGAGACCCAGTACTTC. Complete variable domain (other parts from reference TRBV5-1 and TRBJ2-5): KAGVTQTPRYLIKTRGQQVTLSCSPISGHRSVSWYQQTPGQGLQFLFEYFSETQRNKGNFPGRFSGRQFSNSRSEMNVSTLELGDSALYLCASKKGAGAKETQYFGPGTRLLVL.

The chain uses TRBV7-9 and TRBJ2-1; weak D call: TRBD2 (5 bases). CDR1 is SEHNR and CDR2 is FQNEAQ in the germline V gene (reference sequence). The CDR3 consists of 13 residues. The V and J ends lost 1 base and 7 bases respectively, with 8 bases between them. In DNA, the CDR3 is TGTGCCAGCAGCTTAGTCACGGGGAATGAGCAGTTCTTC. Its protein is CASSLVTGNEQFF.

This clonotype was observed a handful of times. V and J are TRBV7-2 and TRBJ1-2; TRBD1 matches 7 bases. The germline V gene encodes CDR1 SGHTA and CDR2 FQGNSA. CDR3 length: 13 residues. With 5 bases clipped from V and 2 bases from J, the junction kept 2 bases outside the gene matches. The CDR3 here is CASSQGQNYGYTF. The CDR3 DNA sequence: TGTGCCAGCAGCCAGGGACAGAACTATGGCTACACCTTC.

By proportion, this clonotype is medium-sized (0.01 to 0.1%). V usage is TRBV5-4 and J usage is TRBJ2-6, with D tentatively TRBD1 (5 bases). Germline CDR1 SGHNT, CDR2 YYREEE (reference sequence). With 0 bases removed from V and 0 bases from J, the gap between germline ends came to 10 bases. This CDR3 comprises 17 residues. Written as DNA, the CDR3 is TGTGCCAGCAGCTTGGGGCAGGGCACCTCTGGGGCCAACGTCCTGACTTTC. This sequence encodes CASSLGQGTSGANVLTF.

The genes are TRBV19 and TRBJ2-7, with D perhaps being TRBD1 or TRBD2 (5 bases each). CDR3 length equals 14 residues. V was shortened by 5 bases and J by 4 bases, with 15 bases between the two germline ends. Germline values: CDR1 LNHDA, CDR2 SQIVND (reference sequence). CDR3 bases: TGTGCCAGTAGTTGGGGACGGCCTGAATACGAGCAGTACTTC. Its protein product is CASSWGRPEYEQYF.

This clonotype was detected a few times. CDR3 in amino acids: CASAEGGRRATNEKLFF. The CDR3 DNA reads as TGTGCCAGCGCCGAGGGGGGCAGGCGCGCAACTAATGAAAAACTGTTTTTT. V is TRBV12-3 or TRBV12-4 and J is TRBJ1-4, with D perhaps matching TRBD1 (6 bases). Trimming cost V 8 bases and J 0 bases, with 19 bases left between them. The CDR3 totals 17 residues.

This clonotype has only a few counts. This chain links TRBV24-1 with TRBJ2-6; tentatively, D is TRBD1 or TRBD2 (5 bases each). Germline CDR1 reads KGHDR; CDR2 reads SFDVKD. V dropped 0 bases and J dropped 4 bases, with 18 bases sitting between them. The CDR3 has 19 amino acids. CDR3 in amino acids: CATSDLRGQGISGANVLTF. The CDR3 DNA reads TGTGCCACCAGTGATTTGCGCGGGCAGGGTATTTCCGGGGCCAACGTCCTGACTTTC.

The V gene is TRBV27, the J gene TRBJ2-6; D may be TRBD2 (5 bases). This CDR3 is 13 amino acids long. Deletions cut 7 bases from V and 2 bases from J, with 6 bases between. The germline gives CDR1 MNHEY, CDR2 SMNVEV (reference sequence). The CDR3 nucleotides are TGTGCCAGCACCGGGGCTGGGGCCAACGTCCTGACTTTC. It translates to CASTGAGANVLTF.

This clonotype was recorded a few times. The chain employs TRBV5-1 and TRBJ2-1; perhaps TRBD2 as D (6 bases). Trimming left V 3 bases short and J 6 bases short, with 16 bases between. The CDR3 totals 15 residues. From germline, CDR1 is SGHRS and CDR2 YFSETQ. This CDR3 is CASSSGTGWTNEQFF. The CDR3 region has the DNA TGCGCCAGCAGCTCCGGGACTGGGTGGACCAATGAGCAGTTCTTC.

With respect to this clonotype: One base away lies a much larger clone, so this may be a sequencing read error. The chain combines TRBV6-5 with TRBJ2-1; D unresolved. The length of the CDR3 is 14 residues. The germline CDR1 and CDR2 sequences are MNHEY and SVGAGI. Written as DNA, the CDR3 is TGTGCCAGCAGAGAGCCTAAAGTCATCGGTGAGAAGTTCTTC. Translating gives CASREPKVIGEKFF.